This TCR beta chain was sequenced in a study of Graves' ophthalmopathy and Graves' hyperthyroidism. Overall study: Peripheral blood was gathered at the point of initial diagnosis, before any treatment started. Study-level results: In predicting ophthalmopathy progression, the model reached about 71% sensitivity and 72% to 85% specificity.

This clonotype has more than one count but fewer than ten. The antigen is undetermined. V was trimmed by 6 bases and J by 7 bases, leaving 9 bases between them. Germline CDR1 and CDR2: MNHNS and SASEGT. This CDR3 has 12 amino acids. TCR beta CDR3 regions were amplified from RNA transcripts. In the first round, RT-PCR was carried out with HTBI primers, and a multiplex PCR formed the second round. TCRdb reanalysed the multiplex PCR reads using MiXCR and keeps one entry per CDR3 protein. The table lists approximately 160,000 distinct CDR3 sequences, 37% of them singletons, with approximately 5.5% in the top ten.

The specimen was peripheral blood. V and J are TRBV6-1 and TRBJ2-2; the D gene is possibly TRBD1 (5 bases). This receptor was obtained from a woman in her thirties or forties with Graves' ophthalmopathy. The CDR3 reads CASSQGSGELFF. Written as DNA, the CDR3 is TGTGCCAGCAGCCAGGGCAGCGGGGAGCTGTTTTTT.